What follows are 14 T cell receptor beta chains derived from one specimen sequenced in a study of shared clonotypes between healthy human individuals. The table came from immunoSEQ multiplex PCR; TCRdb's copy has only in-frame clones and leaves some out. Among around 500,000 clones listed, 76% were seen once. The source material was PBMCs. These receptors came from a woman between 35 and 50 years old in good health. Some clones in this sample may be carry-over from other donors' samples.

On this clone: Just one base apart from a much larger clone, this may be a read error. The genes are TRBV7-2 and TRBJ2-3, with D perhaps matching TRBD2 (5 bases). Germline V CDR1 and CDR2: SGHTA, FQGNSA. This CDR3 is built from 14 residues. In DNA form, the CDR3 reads TGTGCCAGCAGCCCCCCAAACCTCGGGGATACGCAGGATTTT. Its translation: CASSPPNLGDTQDF.

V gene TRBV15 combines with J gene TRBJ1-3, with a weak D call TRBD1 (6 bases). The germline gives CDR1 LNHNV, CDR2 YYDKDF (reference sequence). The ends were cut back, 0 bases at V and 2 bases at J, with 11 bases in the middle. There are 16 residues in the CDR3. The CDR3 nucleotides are TGTGCCACCAGCAGAGATTTGAAGGGGGCTGGAAACACCATATATTTT. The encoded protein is CATSRDLKGAGNTIYF.

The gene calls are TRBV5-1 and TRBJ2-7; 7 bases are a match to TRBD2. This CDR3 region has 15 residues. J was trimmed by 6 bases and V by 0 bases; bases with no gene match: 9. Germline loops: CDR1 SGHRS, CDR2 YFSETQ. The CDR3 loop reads CASSLGGGSGREQYF. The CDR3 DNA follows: TGCGCCAGCAGCTTGGGGGGCGGGAGCGGACGCGAGCAGTACTTC.

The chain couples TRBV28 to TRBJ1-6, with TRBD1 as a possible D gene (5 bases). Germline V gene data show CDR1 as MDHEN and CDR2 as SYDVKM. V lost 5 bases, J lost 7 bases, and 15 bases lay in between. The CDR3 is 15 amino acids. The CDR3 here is CASSPAQGRNSPLHF. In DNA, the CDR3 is TGTGCCAGCAGTCCCGCTCAGGGACGGAATTCACCCCTCCACTTT.

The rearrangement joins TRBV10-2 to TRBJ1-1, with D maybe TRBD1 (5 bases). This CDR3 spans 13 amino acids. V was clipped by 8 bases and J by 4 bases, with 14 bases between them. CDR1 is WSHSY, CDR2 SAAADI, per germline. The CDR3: CASGQGGRTEAFF. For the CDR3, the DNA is TGCGCCAGCGGTCAGGGTGGTCGCACTGAAGCTTTCTTT.

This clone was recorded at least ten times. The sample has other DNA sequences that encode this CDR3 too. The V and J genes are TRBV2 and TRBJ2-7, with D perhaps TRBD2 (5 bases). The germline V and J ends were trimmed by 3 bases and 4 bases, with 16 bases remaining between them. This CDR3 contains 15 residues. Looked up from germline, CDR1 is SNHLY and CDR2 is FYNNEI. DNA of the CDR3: TGTGCCAGCAGTGACCGACGGGAAACTCGTTACGAGCAGTACTTC. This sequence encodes CASSDRRETRYEQYF.

The CDR3 sequence is CASRQGRDGYSGANVLTF. As DNA, the CDR3 is TGTGCCAGCAGGCAAGGCCGGGACGGTTACTCTGGGGCCAACGTCCTGACTTTC. The rearrangement joins TRBV27 to TRBJ2-6; the D call may be TRBD1 or TRBD2 (5 bases each). Germline V gives CDR1 MNHEY, CDR2 SMNVEV (reference sequence). This CDR3 is built from 18 residues. V lost 6 bases to trimming and J lost 0 bases, with 18 bases between them.

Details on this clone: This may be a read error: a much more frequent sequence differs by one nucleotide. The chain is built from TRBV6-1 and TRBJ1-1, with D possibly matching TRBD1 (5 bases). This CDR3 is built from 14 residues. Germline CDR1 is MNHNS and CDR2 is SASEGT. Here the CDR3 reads CASSERGSTLGALF. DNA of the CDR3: TGTGCCAGCAGTGAAAGGGGCTCGACCCTGGGAGCTCTCTTT.

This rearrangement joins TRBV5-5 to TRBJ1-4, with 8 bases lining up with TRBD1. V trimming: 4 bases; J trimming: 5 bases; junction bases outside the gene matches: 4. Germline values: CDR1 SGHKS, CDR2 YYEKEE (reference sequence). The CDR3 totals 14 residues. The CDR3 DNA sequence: TGTGCCAGCAGCCCGACAGGGGCCAATGAAAAACTGTTTTTT. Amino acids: CASSPTGANEKLFF.

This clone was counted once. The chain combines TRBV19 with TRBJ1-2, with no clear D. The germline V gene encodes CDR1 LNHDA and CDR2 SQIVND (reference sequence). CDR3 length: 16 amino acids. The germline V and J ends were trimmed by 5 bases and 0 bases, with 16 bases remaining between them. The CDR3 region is CASSPRRGQPNYGYTF. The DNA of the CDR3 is TGTGCCAGTAGTCCCCGGCGAGGGCAGCCTAACTATGGCTACACCTTC.

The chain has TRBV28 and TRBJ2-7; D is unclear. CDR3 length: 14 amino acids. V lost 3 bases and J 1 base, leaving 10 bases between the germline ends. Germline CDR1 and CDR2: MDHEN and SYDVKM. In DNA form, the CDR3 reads TGTGCCAGCAGTTTCGGTCGCTATTCCTACGAGCAGTACTTC. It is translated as CASSFGRYSYEQYF.

CDR3 in amino acids: CATSRDPTGNQPQHF. In nucleotides, the CDR3 is TGTGCCACCAGCAGAGATCCGACAGGCAATCAGCCCCAGCATTTT. The V call is TRBV15, the J call TRBJ1-5, with D possibly TRBD1 on 5 matching bases. This CDR3 is 15 amino acids long. V was pared by 0 bases and J by 2 bases, with 8 bases between. Per the germline V gene, CDR1 is LNHNV and CDR2 is YYDKDF (reference sequence).

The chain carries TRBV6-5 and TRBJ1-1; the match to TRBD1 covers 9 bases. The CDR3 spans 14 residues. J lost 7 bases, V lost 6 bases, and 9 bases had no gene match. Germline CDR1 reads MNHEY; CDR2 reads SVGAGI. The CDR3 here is CASRSGGQGNEAFF. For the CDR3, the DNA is TGTGCCAGCAGGTCGGGGGGACAGGGCAATGAAGCTTTCTTT.

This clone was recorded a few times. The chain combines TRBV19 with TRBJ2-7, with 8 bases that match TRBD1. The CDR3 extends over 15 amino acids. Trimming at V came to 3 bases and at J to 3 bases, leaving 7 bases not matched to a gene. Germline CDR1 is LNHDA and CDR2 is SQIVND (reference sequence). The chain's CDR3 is CASSIRTGQGYEQYF. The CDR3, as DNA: TGTGCCAGTAGTATTAGGACTGGACAGGGCTACGAGCAGTACTTC.